The clone carrying this T cell receptor beta chain was counted between two and nine times. The antigen remains undetermined. The sample is drawn from a study of CD8+ T cells in alopecia areata. Looking at the study overall: Each day, treated patients took oral tofacitinib twice, at 5 to 10 mg per dose. Scoring of severity for treated patients was based on percentage of affected scalp area. Study results and caveats: Tofacitinib significantly brought down scalp clonality and expanded CD8+ clones among top 100.

In each case, RNA was isolated and then reverse transcribed into cDNA as the sequencing template. Measured with immunoSEQ multiplex PCR; TCRdb has only the in-frame clones, and not every one. This sample carries 180,000 or so clones, 45% to 60% of them seen once, and the ten largest clones take about 9.5%. The treatment denotes: oral pan-JAK inhibitor, 5-10 mg twice daily. The study team obtained lesional scalp punch biopsies and peripheral blood from alopecia areata patients. The TCR was taken from a human donor with alopecia areata. Sequenced here: CD8+ T cells sorted from blood, sampled at week 52, from a patient treated with tofacitinib.

CDR3 residues: CASSRREVGELFF. Here the CDR3 DNA reads TGTGCCAGTAGTAGACGGGAGGTCGGGGAGCTGTTTTTT. The rearrangement links TRBV19 to TRBJ2-2; 7 bases match TRBD2. The length of the CDR3 is 13 residues. The trim removed 4 bases at V and 7 bases at J, leaving 3 bases unmatched. Germline V gene sequence: CDR1 LNHDA, CDR2 SQIVND (reference sequence).